Listed below are T cell receptor beta chains from one sample, sequenced in a study of blood T cell repertoires in COVID-19. The assay was immunoSEQ multiplex PCR, and TCRdb's table has in-frame clones only and misses some. The sample lists fewer than 200,000 clones, 84% occurring once. The sequencing input was PBMCs or T cells enriched from blood (not recorded which). Source of these receptors: a man aged 50-59 years who had recovered from COVID-19. Both conserved end residues are part of each CDR3. A D gene is named only where the DNA matches it firmly. Where a row states a size, it is once, few, many or the class of an expanded clone; other rows omit it.

NA,NA,TRBV15,TRBJ1-4,TGTGCCACCAGCAGCGGGAGAAGAATCGATGAAAAACTGTTTTTT,CATSSGRRIDEKLFF
TRBD1,once,TRBV7-2,TRBJ1-6,TGTGCCAGCAGCTGGGACAGAAATTCACCCCTCCACTTT,CASSWDRNSPLHF
TRBD2,NA,TRBV9,TRBJ2-1,TGTGCCAGCAAAACACTAGCGGGGGGCTTAAGCTCCTACAATGAGCAGTTCTTC,CASKTLAGGLSSYNEQFF
TRBD1,NA,TRBV3-1/TRBV3-2,TRBJ2-3,TGTGCCAGCAACAGGGGTGATACTAGCACAGATACGCAGTATTTT,CASNRGDTSTDTQYF
TRBD2,NA,TRBV19,TRBJ2-3,TGTGCCAGTGAAGACGGGGGGGCCGGCACAGATACGCAGTATTTT,CASEDGGAGTDTQYF
NA,NA,TRBV18,TRBJ1-6,TGTGCCAGCTCACAACAGGGTGCGAATGGGTCACCCCTCCACTTT,CASSQQGANGSPLHF
TRBD2,NA,TRBV2,TRBJ2-2,TGTGCCAGTAGGAACTGGGCTAGCGGGGCCGGGGAGCTGTTTTTT,CASRNWASGAGELFF
NA,NA,TRBV9,TRBJ2-6,TGTGCCAGCAGCGTAGGCATTTCAGGTCGCTCTGGGGCCAACGTCCTGACTTTC,CASSVGISGRSGANVLTF
NA,NA,TRBV25-1,TRBJ1-4,TGTGCCAGCAGTGAAGACGGCAGAGGATATGAAAAACTGTTTTTT,CASSEDGRGYEKLFF
NA,NA,TRBV28,TRBJ2-7,TGTGCCAGCAATCCCGTCACTTTACCCTACGAGCAGTACTTC,CASNPVTLPYEQYF
TRBD1,NA,TRBV6-1,TRBJ2-2,TGTGCCAGCAGTGTAAGGACAGGGCGATCCACCGGGGAGCTGTTTTTT,CASSVRTGRSTGELFF
NA,NA,TRBV2,TRBJ2-7,TGTGCCAGCAGCGAAAAGCCGACACTCGAGCAGTACTTC,CASSEKPTLEQYF
NA,few,TRBV2,TRBJ2-3,TGTGCCAGCCGGACTGGGTACACAGATACGCAGTATTTT,CASRTGYTDTQYF
TRBD2,NA,TRBV4-3,TRBJ2-3,TGCGCCAGCAGCCGTAGACGACTAGCGGGGGGACCTACTAGCACAGATACGCAGTATTTT,CASSRRRLAGGPTSTDTQYF
TRBD2,NA,TRBV5-4,TRBJ2-5,TGTGCCAGCAGCCCCCGGGAGGGGGGAGAGACCCAGTACTTC,CASSPREGGETQYF
TRBD2,NA,TRBV4-2,TRBJ2-6,TGTGCCAGCAGCCAAGAACGCGGGGGAAGGGTATTCAACGTCCTGACTTTC,CASSQERGGRVFNVLTF
TRBD1,NA,TRBV10-3,TRBJ1-2,TGTGCCATTAAAGAGCCCGGGACAGGGGGTCATGGCTACACCTTC,CAIKEPGTGGHGYTF
TRBD1,NA,TRBV4-3,TRBJ1-2,TGCGCCAGCAGCCAGGACAGGGGGCAAAACTATGGCTACACCTTC,CASSQDRGQNYGYTF
TRBD1,NA,TRBV28,TRBJ2-7,TGTGCCAGCAGGATCATTCCGGACAGGGTATTTTCGGCGCAGTACTTC,CASRIIPDRVFSAQYF
NA,few,TRBV23-1,TRBJ2-2,TGCGCCAGCAGTCAGTCAACAGGGACCGGGGAGCTGTTTTTT,CASSQSTGTGELFF
NA,NA,TRBV5-1,TRBJ2-2,TGCGCCAGCAGCTTTCAAGGGGATCGAGGGGAGCTGTTTTTT,CASSFQGDRGELFF
NA,NA,TRBV24-1,TRBJ2-7,TGTGCCACCAGTAGAGGGCCCCCTTCCTACGAGCAGTACTTC,CATSRGPPSYEQYF
NA,NA,TRBV28,TRBJ2-7,TGTGCCAGCAGCCGAGCAGGAATTTTTCCCCCTTACGAGCAGTACTTC,CASSRAGIFPPYEQYF
NA,NA,TRBV6-1,TRBJ1-1,TGTGCCAGCAGTGAAACAGAGAACACTGAAGCTTTCTTT,CASSETENTEAFF
TRBD1,NA,TRBV2,TRBJ1-5,TGTGCCAGCAGGATTGGGACAGACAATCAGCCCCAGCATTTT,CASRIGTDNQPQHF
NA,once,TRBV6-6,TRBJ1-4,TGTGCCAGCAGCCCCGGGACAACTGCAACTAATGAAAAACTGTTTTTT,CASSPGTTATNEKLFF
TRBD1,NA,TRBV5-1,TRBJ2-5,TGCGCCAGCAGCTTGATGGGACAGGGGGCCGTTGACCCCCGGGAGACCCAGTACTTC,CASSLMGQGAVDPRETQYF
TRBD2,NA,TRBV2,TRBJ2-1,TGTGCCAGCAGTGAACGTCTAGCGGGGGGCTTACCTTACAATGAGCAGTTCTTC,CASSERLAGGLPYNEQFF
NA,NA,TRBV30,TRBJ1-2,TGTGCCTGGAGCCGGGGACTAAACTATGGCTACACCTTC,CAWSRGLNYGYTF
TRBD1,NA,TRBV19,TRBJ1-6,TGTGCCAGTAGTATAACCCCAGGGGGAATATCACCCCTCCACTTT,CASSITPGGISPLHF
TRBD1,NA,TRBV6-6,TRBJ1-1,TGTGCCAGCAGTTACTCGACGCAGGGGGTGAGGGCTTTCTTT,CASSYSTQGVRAFF
NA,once,TRBV6-1,TRBJ2-7,TGTGCCAGCAGTGAAGCGCGGTACACCTCCTACGAGCAGTACTTC,CASSEARYTSYEQYF
NA,NA,TRBV4-3,TRBJ2-3,TGCGCCAGCAGCCAAGGACTACGGGATACGCAGTATTTT,CASSQGLRDTQYF
NA,few,TRBV7-3,TRBJ1-6,TGTGCCAGCAGCTTAAACCCGGGATCACCCCTCCACTTT,CASSLNPGSPLHF
NA,NA,TRBV7-3,TRBJ1-2,TGTGCCAGCAGCGACCTCCCCAGGGGTTCCGGGTATGGCTACACCTTC,CASSDLPRGSGYGYTF
NA,NA,TRBV7-2,TRBJ1-1,TGTGCCAGCAGCTTAGCACAGGGGAACACTGAAGCTTTCTTT,CASSLAQGNTEAFF
TRBD2,few,TRBV5-1,TRBJ2-3,TGCGCCAGCAGCTTGGACGGGGGGGGCACAGATACGCAGTATTTT,CASSLDGGGTDTQYF
NA,NA,TRBV3-1/TRBV3-2,TRBJ1-2,TGTGCCAGCAGCTCTTCGGGTGGCAAGTATGGCTACACCTTC,CASSSSGGKYGYTF
NA,NA,TRBV14,TRBJ1-2,TGTGCCAGCAGCCAAGTTTGGAGCTATGGCTACACCTTC,CASSQVWSYGYTF
NA,NA,TRBV11-3,TRBJ1-1,TGTGCCAGCAGCTTTTCTACCCAGGGAGGGAACACTGAAGCTTTCTTT,CASSFSTQGGNTEAFF
NA,NA,TRBV5-1,TRBJ2-1,TGCGCCAGCAGCTTGGTTGATGCGCCTCAGTTCTTC,CASSLVDAPQFF
NA,once,TRBV5-4,TRBJ1-5,TGTGCCAGCAGCTTGGGAGCTGACGGGTTCAATCAGCCCCAGCATTTT,CASSLGADGFNQPQHF